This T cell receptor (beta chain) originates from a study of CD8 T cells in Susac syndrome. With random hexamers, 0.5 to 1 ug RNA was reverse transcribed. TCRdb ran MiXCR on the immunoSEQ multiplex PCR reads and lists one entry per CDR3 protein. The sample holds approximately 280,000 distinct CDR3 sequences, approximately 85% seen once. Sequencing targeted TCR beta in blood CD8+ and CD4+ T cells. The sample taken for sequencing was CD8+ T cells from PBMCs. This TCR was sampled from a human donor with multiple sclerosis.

In nucleotides, the CDR3 is TGTGCCAGCAGTCCCCCCGCGGCAGGGGGGGTAGAGACCCAGTACTTC. Translating gives CASSPPAAGGVETQYF. The chain uses TRBV6-1 and TRBJ2-5, with D possibly called TRBD1 or TRBD2 (7 bases each). The CDR3 consists of 16 residues. Germline V gene sequence: CDR1 MNHNS, CDR2 SASEGT. The V end was cut by 5 bases, the J end by 4 bases, with 20 bases between.